This TCR beta chain is drawn from a study of prognosis after radiotherapy for stage I lung cancer. The CDR3 has 16 amino acids. Germline V gene lookup returns CDR1 SGDLS and CDR2 YYNGEE. The trim removed 4 bases at V and 7 bases at J, leaving 14 bases unmatched. Two-round multiplex PCR on genomic DNA was the method by which TCR beta CDR3 was amplified. The authors ran first-round PCR with primers specific to each TRBV and TRBJ gene. MiXCR, applied by TCRdb to the multiplex PCR reads, yields one record per CDR3 protein. The sample consists of approximately 16,000 distinct CDR3 sequences, roughly 28% of them appearing once.

Sequencing was performed on PBMCs, taken before or after stereotactic body radiation therapy (not recorded which). The source of this sequence is a donor over 45 with non-small cell lung cancer. This chain uses TRBV9 with TRBJ2-7; 10 bases line up with TRBD2. The CDR3 region is CASSSRDSGRLKEQYF. CDR3 nucleotide sequence: TGTGCCAGCAGCAGTAGGGATAGCGGGAGGTTGAAAGAGCAGTACTTC.